A single sample gave rise to the 27 T cell receptor beta chains below, sequenced in a study of OX40 agonist ivuxolimab in advanced cancers. Here immunoSEQ multiplex PCR was the method, and the copy in TCRdb shows in-frame clones only, minus some. There are around 55,000 clones in the sample; roughly nine tenths occur only once, and roughly 12% lies in the top ten. This specimen was CD4+ or CD8+ T cells sorted from blood, taken in a trial of the OX40 agonist ivuxolimab. The source of these receptors is an adult with an advanced solid tumor such as melanoma, head and neck, liver or kidney cancer.

The V and J genes are TRBV9 and TRBJ1-1, with a weak D call TRBD1 (5 bases). Germline V gene lookup returns CDR1 SGDLS and CDR2 YYNGEE. This CDR3 has 15 amino acids. V lost 4 bases, J lost 0 bases, and 13 bases lay in between. The CDR3 region is CASSPSGFMNTEAFF. Written as DNA, the CDR3 is TGTGCCAGCAGCCCATCAGGGTTTATGAACACTGAAGCTTTCTTT.

The V gene is TRBV4-1, the J gene TRBJ1-1; TRBD1 aligns across 12 bases. CDR3 length: 14 amino acids. Looked up from germline, CDR1 is MGHRA and CDR2 is YSYEKL. Trimming cost V 8 bases and J 6 bases; bases outside gene matches: 7. The CDR3 region is CASCEGQGAPEAFF. As DNA, the CDR3 is TGCGCCAGCTGCGAGGGACAGGGGGCCCCTGAAGCTTTCTTT.

J is TRBJ1-1 and V is TRBV27; D uncertain. The CDR3 loop spans 14 amino acids. Germline V lookup: CDR1 MNHEY, CDR2 SMNVEV (reference sequence). V gave up 2 bases and J gave up 7 bases, with 14 bases separating them. CDR3 coding DNA: TGTGCCAGCAGTTTAAATCGCCGCGGCGGTGAAGCTTTCTTT. This gives the protein CASSLNRRGGEAFF.

The CDR3: CASSSGQSSYEQYF. CDR3 DNA sequence: TGTGCCAGCAGCTCGGGACAGAGCTCCTACGAGCAGTACTTC. The chain couples TRBV7-9 to TRBJ2-7, with 7 nucleotides matching TRBD1. With V trimmed by 4 bases and J by 0 bases, 3 bases remained unmatched. This CDR3 is built from 14 residues. Germline assignment: CDR1 SEHNR and CDR2 FQNEAQ (reference sequence).

The chain recombines TRBV19 with TRBJ2-1, with 8 bases that match TRBD2. CDR3 length: 15 residues. J lost 0 bases, V lost 3 bases, and 1 base had no gene match. CDR1 and CDR2 from the germline V gene are LNHDA and SQIVND (reference sequence). CDR3 in DNA: TGTGCCAGTAGTATTAGCGGGGACTCCTACAATGAGCAGTTCTTC. Translating it yields CASSISGDSYNEQFF.

The table lists this clone with a few counts. V is TRBV11-2 and J is TRBJ2-3; 7 nucleotides align to TRBD1. V was pared by 5 bases and J by 7 bases, with 9 bases of the junction left unmatched. CDR1 is SGHAT and CDR2 is FQNNGV in the germline V gene. There are 14 residues in the CDR3. This CDR3 reads CASSTWDSLNTQYF. For the CDR3, the DNA is TGTGCCAGCAGCACCTGGGACAGCTTGAATACGCAGTATTTT.

The chain combines TRBV14 with TRBJ2-2; D unclear. V was trimmed by 2 bases and J by 2 bases, leaving 3 bases between them. Germline CDR1 and CDR2: SGHDN and FVKESK. The CDR3 sequence is 13 residues long. The CDR3 spells CASSQTNTGELFF. Written as DNA, the CDR3 is TGTGCCAGCAGCCAAACCAACACCGGGGAGCTGTTTTTT. The full variable domain, rest sourced from reference TRBV14 and TRBJ2-2, is EAGVTQFPSHSVIEKGQTVTLRCDPISGHDNLYWYRRVMGKEIKFLLHFVKESKQDESGMPNNRFLAERTGGTYSTLKVQPAELEDSGVYFCASSQTNTGELFFGEGSRLTVL.

The chain recombines TRBV10-2 with TRBJ1-1; the D is unclear. Germline lookup yields CDR1 WSHSY and CDR2 SAAADI. This CDR3 comprises 17 residues. V was clipped by 0 bases and J by 1 base, with 15 bases between them. CDR3 bases: TGCGCCAGCAGTGAGTCTTGGCAGACACTGGGGAACACTGAAGCTTTCTTT. This codes for CASSESWQTLGNTEAFF.

V usage is TRBV7-2 and J usage is TRBJ2-7; D is perhaps TRBD2 (6 bases). V was clipped by 1 base and J by 5 bases, with 15 bases between them. Germline lookup yields CDR1 SGHTA and CDR2 FQGNSA. This CDR3 is 15 amino acids long. The CDR3 is CASSLEAGRKDEQYF. The CDR3 coding sequence is TGTGCCAGCAGCTTAGAAGCAGGGAGGAAAGACGAGCAGTACTTC. Based on the CDR3 plus reference TRBV7-2 and TRBJ2-7, the full variable domain is GAGVSQSPSNKVTEKGKDVELRCDPISGHTALYWYRQSLGQGLEFLIYFQGNSAPDKSGLPSDRFSAERTGGSVSTLTIQRTQQEDSAVYLCASSLEAGRKDEQYFGPGTRLTVT.

In its sample, this clone was seen once. With only one base between it and a far larger clone, this is likely a read error. This chain joins TRBV5-6 and TRBJ1-1; D remains ambiguous. This CDR3 contains 13 residues. V dropped 0 bases and J dropped 1 base, with 4 bases sitting between them. Germline lookup yields CDR1 SGHDT and CDR2 YYEEEE. The CDR3 region is CASSLGPNTEAFF. Here the CDR3 DNA reads TGTGCCAGCAGCTTGGGCCCGAACACTGAAGCTTTCTTT.

The gene calls are TRBV29-1 and TRBJ1-3; no clear D. This CDR3 has 17 amino acids. The germline V and J ends were trimmed by 6 bases and 1 base, with 22 bases remaining between them. From germline, CDR1 is SQVTM and CDR2 ANQGSEA. This CDR3 is CSVLKPDPQSSGNTIYF. The CDR3, as DNA: TGCAGCGTCTTAAAGCCCGATCCTCAAAGTTCTGGAAACACCATATATTTT.

The chain couples TRBV28 to TRBJ1-2, with D perhaps matching TRBD1 (6 bases). Germline V CDR1 and CDR2: MDHEN, SYDVKM. CDR3 length: 15 residues. With 5 bases removed from V and 5 bases from J, the gap between germline ends came to 18 bases. CDR3 in amino acids: CASSTPEGGHYGYTF. The CDR3 DNA follows: TGTGCCAGCAGTACGCCAGAGGGGGGCCATTATGGCTACACCTTC.

The rearrangement joins TRBV11-2 to TRBJ2-5; D possibly corresponds to TRBD1 (5 bases). CDR1 and CDR2 (germline): SGHAT, FQNNGV. The CDR3 is 15 amino acids. The V end was cut by 4 bases, the J end by 5 bases, with 17 bases between. This CDR3 is CASSYLGRSAETQYF. The CDR3 coding sequence is TGTGCCAGCAGCTACCTGGGGCGGAGTGCGGAGACCCAGTACTTC. Complete variable domain (other parts from reference TRBV11-2 and TRBJ2-5): EAGVAQSPRYKIIEKRQSVAFWCNPISGHATLYWYQQILGQGPKLLIQFQNNGVVDDSQLPKDRFSAERLKGVDSTLKIQPAKLEDSAVYLCASSYLGRSAETQYFGPGTRLLVL.

This sequence joins TRBV9 and TRBJ1-2; D uncertain. The germline gives CDR1 SGDLS, CDR2 YYNGEE. Trimming took off 0 bases at V and 8 bases at J, with 8 bases between the two ends. The length of the CDR3 is 12 residues. Here the CDR3 DNA reads TGTGCCAGCAGCGTAGGGACCCTAGGCTACACCTTC. It encodes CASSVGTLGYTF.

This clone was counted once. The chain is built from TRBV27 and TRBJ1-4; D may be TRBD1 (5 bases). This CDR3 comprises 15 residues. Deletions cut 4 bases from V and 8 bases from J, with 17 bases between. Germline values: CDR1 MNHEY, CDR2 SMNVEV (reference sequence). CDR3 DNA sequence: TGTGCCAGCAGTTCCACAGGTCTAATAGGGGAAAAACTGTTTTTT. Its protein is CASSSTGLIGEKLFF.

This clone has just a few counts. This rearrangement joins TRBV9 to TRBJ1-3; D is possibly TRBD1 (6 bases). Germline V lookup: CDR1 SGDLS, CDR2 YYNGEE. V shed 4 bases and J shed 10 bases, with 15 bases lying between them. The CDR3 length is 13 residues. DNA for the CDR3: TGTGCCAGCAGCCCCTGGGAGGGGGAGACCATATATTTT. Residues: CASSPWEGETIYF. Full variable domain (remainder filled in from reference TRBV9 and TRBJ1-3): DSGVTQTPKHLITATGQRVTLRCSPRSGDLSVYWYQQSLDQGLQFLIQYYNGEERAKGNILERFSAQQFPDLHSELNLSSLELGDSALYFCASSPWEGETIYFGEGSWLTVV.

This clone was seen once. The chain employs TRBV28 and TRBJ2-5, with D hard to call. V gave up 1 base and J gave up 3 bases, with 3 bases separating them. The germline gives CDR1 MDHEN, CDR2 SYDVKM. This CDR3 comprises 12 residues. The CDR3 region has the DNA TGTGCCAGCAGTTTATTCGAAGAGACCCAGTACTTC. Translation: CASSLFEETQYF. The whole variable domain, filled in from reference TRBV28 and TRBJ2-5, reads DVKVTQSSRYLVKRTGEKVFLECVQDMDHENMFWYRQDPGLGLRLIYFSYDVKMKEKGDIPEGYSVSREKKERFSLILESASTNQTSMYLCASSLFEETQYFGPGTRLLVL.

The table lists this clone with a count of one. The chain couples TRBV29-1 to TRBJ1-2; no definite D call. The germline CDR1 and CDR2 sequences are SQVTM and ANQGSEA. The CDR3 extends over 8 amino acids. Trimming cost V 8 bases and J 8 bases, with 6 bases left between them. CDR3: CSPGGYTF. The CDR3 DNA sequence: TGCAGCCCAGGAGGCTACACCTTC.

This chain uses TRBV19 with TRBJ1-5, with unresolved D. The germline CDR1 and CDR2 sequences are LNHDA and SQIVND (reference sequence). CDR3 length: 15 amino acids. The V end lost 3 bases, the J end lost 5 bases, and 14 bases lay between the germline ends. The CDR3 protein is CASSIQAVSHQPQHF. The CDR3 DNA sequence: TGTGCCAGTAGTATTCAGGCAGTCAGCCATCAGCCCCAGCATTTT.

The chain couples TRBV7-9 to TRBJ2-1, with a possible D match to TRBD2 (6 bases). The CDR3 spans 18 residues. V gave up 3 bases and J gave up 6 bases, with 24 bases separating them. Germline lookup yields CDR1 SEHNR and CDR2 FQNEAQ (reference sequence). The DNA for the CDR3 is TGTGCCAGCAGCTTCCCCCTGAGGCGGGAAGTAGCCCTCAATGAGCAGTTCTTC. Amino acids: CASSFPLRREVALNEQFF. The complete variable domain, with remaining parts taken from reference TRBV7-9 and TRBJ2-1, reads DTGVSQNPRHKITKRGQNVTFRCDPISEHNRLYWYRQTLGQGPEFLTYFQNEAQLEKSRLLSDRFSAERPKGSFSTLEIQRTEQGDSAMYLCASSFPLRREVALNEQFFGPGTRLTVL.

The rearrangement uses TRBV25-1 and TRBJ1-3; the D gene is possibly TRBD1 (5 bases). The CDR3 consists of 15 residues. Germline lookup yields CDR1 MGHDK and CDR2 SYGVNS. Trimming cost V 0 bases and J 4 bases, with 10 bases left between them. The CDR3 loop is CASSEYGTPGNTIYF. CDR3 bases: TGTGCCAGCAGTGAATACGGGACGCCCGGAAACACCATATATTTT.

The chain is built from TRBV11-3 and TRBJ2-3, with 7 bases identical to TRBD2. V trimming: 1 base; J trimming: 6 bases; junction bases outside the gene matches: 7. Germline V CDR1 and CDR2: SGHNT, YENEEA. This CDR3 region has 15 residues. CDR3 bases: TGTGCCAGCAGCTTAGGTGGGGGGGTGTTGGATACGCAGTATTTT. The encoded protein is CASSLGGGVLDTQYF.

The chain carries TRBV21-1 and TRBJ2-3; whether TRBD2, the table's D call, matches the DNA was not checked. TRBV21-1 is marked as a pseudogene. CDR3 length: 17 amino acids. The CDR3: CASDKRFSGRAPDTQYF. CDR3 nucleotide sequence: TGTGCCAGCGACAAGCGCTTTAGCGGGAGGGCCCCAGATACGCAGTATTTT.

V and J are TRBV19 and TRBJ2-7; D is ambiguous. CDR1 is LNHDA and CDR2 is SQIVND in the germline V gene (reference sequence). V lost 3 bases and J lost 3, with 9 bases in between. This CDR3 spans 13 amino acids. The DNA for the CDR3 is TGTGCCAGTAGTATTAAGGGCAACTACGAGCAGTACTTC. It encodes CASSIKGNYEQYF.

The chain uses TRBV28 and TRBJ2-3; D is perhaps TRBD2 (6 bases). Germline CDR1 and CDR2: MDHEN and SYDVKM. The length of the CDR3 is 15 residues. Between the trimmed V and J ends, which lost 4 bases and 0 bases, there was a span of 11 bases. The CDR3 reads CASSSLGLSTDTQYF. The CDR3, as DNA: TGTGCCAGCAGTTCCCTCGGACTAAGCACAGATACGCAGTATTTT.

This clone was seen only a few times. V is TRBV7-6 and J is TRBJ2-7; the match to TRBD2 covers 13 bases. The CDR3 loop spans 15 amino acids. The germline gives CDR1 SGHVS, CDR2 FNYEAQ. J gave up 3 bases and V 1 base, and 0 bases lay outside the gene matches. The CDR3, as DNA: TGTGCCAGCAGCTTAGGGACTAGCGGGAGCTACGAGCAGTACTTC. Protein: CASSLGTSGSYEQYF.

V gene TRBV5-6 combines with J gene TRBJ2-7; 9 nucleotides agree with TRBD2. J was trimmed by 7 bases and V by 5 bases; bases with no gene match: 13. Germline CDR1 SGHDT, CDR2 YYEEEE. CDR3 length: 15 residues. The CDR3 loop is CASRAGGQGRTEQYV. CDR3 DNA: TGTGCCAGCAGGGCGGGGGGGCAGGGTCGTACAGAGCAGTACGTC.